These T cell receptor beta chains were read from a single sample in a study of blood T cell repertoires in COVID-19. The data were produced by immunoSEQ multiplex PCR, yet TCRdb's version contains in-frame clones alone and is incomplete. The profile shows more than 85,000 clones, roughly 79% of them singletons. The material sequenced was peripheral blood. These receptors originate from a woman in her 70s with acute or convalescent COVID-19. The CDR3 runs from the conserved cysteine through the conserved F or W. A D gene is named only where the DNA matches it firmly. For some rows the clone size is stated as once, few or many, or as a class when expanded; others skip it.

V gene	J gene	D gene	clone size	CDR3 protein
TRBV4-2	TRBJ1-4	TRBD1	-	CASSQEPQGARGEKLFF
TRBV5-1	TRBJ2-5	TRBD2	-	CASSPPLAGEETQYF
TRBV29-1	TRBJ1-1	TRBD1	-	CSVGQTGGTEAFF
TRBV9	TRBJ2-5	TRBD1	-	CASSPQGVRETQYF
TRBV7-2	TRBJ2-1	TRBD2	few	CASSRVRGNSYNEQFF
TRBV28	TRBJ1-4	TRBD1	-	CASSFHRGRSEKLFF
TRBV6-6	TRBJ1-5	-	-	CASSFREFNQPQHF
TRBV9	TRBJ2-2	-	-	CASSGGGLPGELFF
TRBV5-6	TRBJ1-1	-	-	CASLTGNTEAFF
TRBV12-5	TRBJ1-1	-	-	CASGLGQADYEAFF
TRBV6-2/TRBV6-3	TRBJ2-1	-	-	CASSYSSGYSPIEQFF
TRBV15	TRBJ2-5	TRBD1	-	CATSTTRGLTETQYF
TRBV6-5	TRBJ2-7	-	-	CASSYDYYEQYF
TRBV18	TRBJ2-2	-	-	CASSPWRSGELFF
TRBV5-5	TRBJ1-2	TRBD1	few	CASSLIGRGDYGYTF
TRBV24-1	TRBJ2-2	TRBD1	-	CATSDTDRGITGELFF
TRBV27	TRBJ2-7	TRBD1	-	CASREGAYYEQYF
TRBV12-3/TRBV12-4	TRBJ1-2	TRBD1	-	CASSKGQGDGYTF
TRBV9	TRBJ1-1	-	-	CASSVGVTTEAFF
TRBV19	TRBJ2-2	TRBD1	-	CASSRQGNTGELFF
TRBV15	TRBJ2-1	-	-	CATSRALGGRGNNEQFF
TRBV25-1	TRBJ1-6	TRBD1	-	CASGTGGRNSPLHF
TRBV7-2	TRBJ2-3	TRBD2	-	CASSLAGTSGSTDTQYF
TRBV28	TRBJ2-5	TRBD2	few	CASSSGLAGALRVQETQYF
TRBV19	TRBJ2-1	-	-	CASTLDGRADNEQFF
TRBV5-1	TRBJ1-3	-	-	CASSSSGGTGNTIYF
TRBV24-1	TRBJ2-2	-	-	CATSDLVAGDAGELFF
TRBV19	TRBJ1-2	-	-	CASSIDPLHYGYTF
TRBV9	TRBJ1-4	-	-	CASSVDPGLNEKLFF
TRBV9	TRBJ2-7	TRBD1	-	CASSVGASRTGEQYF
TRBV19	TRBJ1-2	TRBD1	-	CASSPQGVHGYTF
TRBV7-2	TRBJ1-3	-	few	CASSSPGLSGNTIYF
TRBV7-8	TRBJ2-5	TRBD2	-	CASSLRAGGQETQYF
TRBV2	TRBJ2-2	TRBD2	-	CASKTSGGTGELFF
TRBV27	TRBJ1-5	-	once	CASSPGGFRGQPQHF
TRBV6-5	TRBJ2-1	TRBD2	-	CASSYTTSGGYNEQFF
TRBV11-3	TRBJ2-7	-	-	CASSFPIPDGRLKYEQYF
TRBV3-1/TRBV3-2	TRBJ2-7	-	-	CASSPNLQGRGAEQYF
TRBV4-1	TRBJ1-1	-	-	CASSQGRARRNTEAFF
TRBV11-2	TRBJ2-3	TRBD1	-	CASSPGTGSTDTQYF
TRBV5-6	TRBJ2-7	TRBD1	-	CASSLRSAGGMNEQYF
TRBV14	TRBJ2-2	TRBD1	-	CASSHAWTGGFGTGELFF
TRBV6-6	TRBJ1-5	-	-	CASRMGGDNQPQHF
TRBV6-5	TRBJ2-5	TRBD2	-	CASTRWSGTGETQYF
TRBV4-2	TRBJ2-1	TRBD2	-	CASSQDPGTSSYNEQFF
TRBV4-3	TRBJ2-7	TRBD2	once	CASSLSFSGQNEQYF
TRBV27	TRBJ2-2	TRBD2	-	CASSIRGAGELFF
TRBV4-2	TRBJ2-5	TRBD2	once	CASSQRVGLAGGETQYF
TRBV2	TRBJ2-5	TRBD1	few	CASGQGEETQYF
TRBV10-2	TRBJ2-2	TRBD2	-	CASSESSGSGTGELFF
TRBV7-3	TRBJ1-1	TRBD1	-	CASSLRDSTEAFF
TRBV2	TRBJ2-3	-	-	CASSEGSGYTDTQYF
TRBV19	TRBJ1-4	TRBD1	-	CASSSTRDRATNEKLFF
TRBV5-1	TRBJ1-4	-	-	CASSLGGANEKLFF